The 26 T cell receptor beta chains below were found in one sample sequenced in a study of post-analysis software for immune sequencing data. Included in the TCR beta cDNA libraries were unique molecular identifiers. TCRdb used MiXCR to reprocess the PCR reads, holding one entry per CDR3 protein. The sample contains hundreds of thousands of distinct CDR3 sequences, approximately 60% of which appear only once. Study-wide points: TRBV segments more frequent in patients than in controls numbered several and included TRBV5-6, TRBV5-1 and TRBV20-1.

The antigens for these receptors are not known. The sequencing input was blood. These receptors came from a girl aged 2 to 9 with multiple sclerosis.

The gene calls are TRBV5-5 and TRBJ2-5, with TRBD1 matching 7 bases. The CDR3 contains 16 residues. Germline V lookup: CDR1 SGHKS, CDR2 YYEKEE (reference sequence). The junction had 11 bases not matched to a gene; V was cut back by 4 bases and J by 2 bases. The CDR3 DNA is TGTGCCAGCAGCCTCCAAGGACAGGCCACTCAAGAGACCCAGTACTTC. It encodes CASSLQGQATQETQYF.

The chain uses TRBV6-6 and TRBJ2-7, with 7 bases identical to TRBD1. V lost 5 bases, J lost 3 bases, and 10 bases stayed unmatched. In germline, CDR1 is MNHNY, CDR2 SVGAGI (reference sequence). This CDR3 is built from 15 residues. CDR3 in DNA: TGTGCCAGCAGTCAGCCCTTACAGGGGTACTACGAGCAGTACTTC. Translation: CASSQPLQGYYEQYF.

The chain joins TRBV29-1 to TRBJ2-1; 8 bases agree with TRBD2. The V gene's germline CDR1 is SQVTM and CDR2 ANQGSEA. This CDR3 has 15 amino acids. After removal of 7 bases from V and 8 bases from J, the junction contained 16 bases not matched to a gene. CDR3 bases: TGCAGCGCCCCTCCGGGGCTAGCGGGTACACATGAGCAGTTCTTC. Translated, it gives CSAPPGLAGTHEQFF.

This clonotype was seen a few times. This chain connects TRBV12-3 or TRBV12-4 to TRBJ2-1, with D perhaps TRBD1 or TRBD2 (5 bases each). V lost 5 bases, J lost 0 bases, and 11 bases lay in between. This CDR3 region has 15 residues. The DNA of the CDR3 is TGTGCCAGCAGTACAGGACTTCTCTCCTACAATGAGCAGTTCTTC. Translated, it gives CASSTGLLSYNEQFF.

The V and J genes are TRBV29-1 and TRBJ2-1; no firm D call. The J call could be wrong; TRBJ2-7 is a better fit for the DNA end. The CDR3 spans 15 residues. Germline loops: CDR1 SQVTM, CDR2 ANQGSEA. The CDR3 sequence is CSVESRVRSYNEQYF. The DNA for the CDR3 is TGCAGCGTTGAGAGTAGAGTCAGGTCCTACAATGAGCAGTACTTC.

A few counts support this clonotype. This chain joins TRBV20-1 and TRBJ2-7; 8 bases align to TRBD1. The germline gives CDR1 DFQATT, CDR2 SNEGSKA (reference sequence). The trim removed 5 bases at V and 3 bases at J, leaving 6 bases unmatched. CDR3 length: 13 residues. In nucleotides, the CDR3 is TGCAGTGCTGCTGCAGGGGGCGACTACGAGCAGTACTTC. Its protein is CSAAAGGDYEQYF.

The chain carries TRBV5-1 and TRBJ1-1; D unclear. Deletions cut 2 bases from V and 7 bases from J, with 12 bases between. Germline CDR1 and CDR2: SGHRS and YFSETQ. The CDR3 totals 13 residues. CDR3 loop: CASSFGGPVEAFF. CDR3 DNA: TGCGCCAGCAGCTTCGGCGGCCCGGTTGAAGCTTTCTTT.

On this clonotype: A read error may explain this, as a much larger clone is one base away. This chain uses TRBV7-8 with TRBJ2-3, with a tentative D call TRBD1 (5 bases). Germline V gene lookup returns CDR1 SGHVS and CDR2 FQNEAQ. There are 15 residues in the CDR3. CDR3 sequence reads: CASSSLIQGTDTPYF. CDR3 coding DNA: TGTGCCAGCAGCTCGCTTATCCAGGGAACAGATACGCCGTATTTT.

This clonotype was counted a single time. The genes are TRBV30 and TRBJ2-1; D unresolved. The germline V gene has CDR1 GTSNPN and CDR2 SVGIG (reference sequence). Trimming removed 4 bases from V and 8 bases from J, with 12 bases in between. This CDR3 spans 12 amino acids. CDR3 sequence reads: CAWNGLLDEQFF. In DNA form, the CDR3 reads TGTGCCTGGAACGGATTACTGGATGAGCAGTTCTTC.

This clonotype was recorded once. The genes are TRBV7-2 and TRBJ1-2; 7 positions agree with TRBD1. This CDR3 comprises 17 residues. Germline V gene data show CDR1 as SGHTA and CDR2 as FQGNSA. The V gene end was trimmed by 3 bases and the J gene end by 8 bases; junction bases not matched to a gene: 18. The CDR3 is CASSFRGAGRQGRGYTF. CDR3 nucleotide sequence: TGTGCCAGCAGCTTTAGAGGCGCAGGTAGACAGGGACGAGGCTACACCTTC.

This rearrangement joins TRBV9 to TRBJ2-7, with no clear D. V shed 3 bases and J shed 3 bases, with 19 bases lying between them. Germline CDR1 reads SGDLS; CDR2 reads YYNGEE. CDR3 length: 16 residues. The CDR3 DNA reads as TGTGCCAGCAGCGAGAACGAGGCGGTTTATATCTACGAGCAGTACTTC. This gives the protein CASSENEAVYIYEQYF. Looking up the rest from reference TRBV9 and TRBJ2-7 gives the full variable domain: DSGVTQTPKHLITATGQRVTLRCSPRSGDLSVYWYQQSLDQGLQFLIQYYNGEERAKGNILERFSAQQFPDLHSELNLSSLELGDSALYFCASSENEAVYIYEQYFGPGTRLTVT.

CDR3 region: CASSLVIGGQIETQYF. CDR3 coding DNA: TGCGCCAGCAGCTTGGTTATCGGGGGGCAAATCGAGACCCAGTACTTC. V usage is TRBV5-1 and J usage is TRBJ2-5; possible D gene TRBD2, 7 bases. This CDR3 comprises 16 residues. Germline CDR1 SGHRS, CDR2 YFSETQ. Between the trimmed V and J ends, which lost 0 bases and 5 bases, there was a span of 17 bases. The full variable domain, rest sourced from reference TRBV5-1 and TRBJ2-5, is KAGVTQTPRYLIKTRGQQVTLSCSPISGHRSVSWYQQTPGQGLQFLFEYFSETQRNKGNFPGRFSGRQFSNSRSEMNVSTLELGDSALYLCASSLVIGGQIETQYFGPGTRLLVL.

The V call is TRBV24-1, the J call TRBJ2-1; 7 bases are a match to TRBD1. The CDR3 covers 13 residues. The V gene's germline CDR1 is KGHDR and CDR2 SFDVKD. V was clipped by 2 bases and J by 8 bases; unmatched bases: 2. The CDR3 sequence: CATSDSTGDEQFF. CDR3 nucleotide sequence: TGTGCCACCAGTGATTCAACAGGGGATGAGCAGTTCTTC.

The chain combines TRBV12-3 or TRBV12-4 with TRBJ2-3; D is ambiguous. The CDR3 sequence is 15 residues long. With 2 bases removed from V and 5 bases from J, the gap between germline ends came to 14 bases. The CDR3 here is CASSLCVPVQDTQYF. The CDR3 bases are TGTGCCAGCAGTTTATGTGTGCCTGTCCAAGATACGCAGTATTTT.

The chain uses TRBV4-3 and TRBJ2-1; D is perhaps TRBD1 or TRBD2 (5 bases each). V lost 0 bases and J 0 bases, leaving 12 bases between the germline ends. The germline V gene has CDR1 LGHNA and CDR2 YSLEER. CDR3 length equals 17 residues. CDR3 residues: CASSQEPGPGSYNEQFF. The CDR3 region has the DNA TGCGCCAGCAGCCAAGAACCGGGACCGGGCTCCTACAATGAGCAGTTCTTC.

V is TRBV24-1 and J is TRBJ2-2; 7 bases align to TRBD2. The CDR3 has 14 residues. The junction had 6 bases not matched to a gene; V was cut back by 8 bases and J by 4 bases. Germline values: CDR1 KGHDR, CDR2 SFDVKD. The CDR3 protein is CATMAGEGTGELFF. In nucleotides, the CDR3 is TGTGCCACCATGGCGGGGGAGGGCACCGGGGAGCTGTTTTTT.

There are a few counts of this clonotype. The rearrangement joins TRBV12-3 or TRBV12-4 to TRBJ2-1; D possibly corresponds to TRBD2 (6 bases). The length of the CDR3 is 17 residues. V lost 1 base and J 3 bases, leaving 16 bases between the germline ends. The CDR3 reads CASSLGPGDVDYNEQFF. CDR3 nucleotides: TGTGCCAGCAGTTTAGGCCCGGGGGACGTCGACTACAATGAGCAGTTCTTC.

The chain is built from TRBV10-3 and TRBJ2-5, with D possibly matching TRBD2 (6 bases). Trimming took off 3 bases at V and 1 base at J, with 24 bases between the two ends. CDR1 is ENHRY and CDR2 is SYGVKD in the germline V gene. The CDR3 is 19 residues long. The CDR3 region has the DNA TGTGCCATCAGTGATAGCCTGGTCGGGGGTGAAAGGATCCAAGAGACCCAGTACTTC. Protein sequence: CAISDSLVGGERIQETQYF.

The genes are TRBV5-4 and TRBJ2-1, with a possible D match to TRBD1 (7 bases). V was clipped by 3 bases and J by 6 bases, with 13 bases between them. Germline V CDR1 and CDR2: SGHNT, YYREEE (reference sequence). This CDR3 region has 14 residues. CDR3 sequence: CASSSDQGGNEQFF. In DNA form, the CDR3 reads TGTGCCAGCAGCTCAGACCAGGGGGGCAATGAGCAGTTCTTC.

About this clonotype itself: At one end the junction does not follow the germline gene, possibly because of a read error. The J gene is TRBJ1-5, the V gene TRBV12-5; no definite D call. Germline V lookup: CDR1 LGHNT, CDR2 FRNRAP. The CDR3 is 15 residues long. The CDR3 nucleotides read TGTGCTAGTGGTTTGCCCCCAGCGGGGAATCAGCCCCGGCATTTT. This translates into CASGLPPAGNQPRHF.

J is TRBJ1-2 and V is TRBV7-2, with TRBD1 matching over 7 bases. This CDR3 has 13 amino acids. CDR1 and CDR2 (germline): SGHTA, FQGNSA. Unmatched junction bases numbered 4, after V lost 5 bases and J lost 4 bases. The CDR3 coding sequence is TGTGCCAGCAGCCCAACAGGGGTCTATGGCTACACCTTC. It specifies CASSPTGVYGYTF.

The sample holds a few counts of this clonotype. The chain recombines TRBV6-1 with TRBJ2-4; D unresolved. Trimming removed 8 bases at V and 4 bases at J, with 18 bases between. Germline V CDR1 and CDR2: MNHNS, SASEGT. The CDR3 totals 15 residues. CDR3 nucleotides: TGTGCCAGCTACTCCACAAGCCCGGCTAAAAACATTCAGTACTTC. As protein: CASYSTSPAKNIQYF.

This chain links TRBV11-2 with TRBJ2-5; D might be TRBD1 or TRBD2, each matching 7 bases. Per the germline V gene, CDR1 is SGHAT and CDR2 is FQNNGV. Trimming removed 5 bases from V and 3 bases from J, with 19 bases in between. There are 16 residues in the CDR3. The DNA for the CDR3 is TGTGCCAGCAGCGTATGGCAGGGGGAGGGGGAAGAGACCCAGTACTTC. Amino acids: CASSVWQGEGEETQYF.

This clonotype was counted ten times or more. The chain uses TRBV5-5 and TRBJ2-7; TRBD1 might be the D (5 bases). Trimming stripped 4 bases from V and 2 bases from J, with 7 bases between. There are 12 residues in the CDR3. CDR1 SGHKS and CDR2 YYEKEE come from the germline V gene (reference sequence). The CDR3 spells CASSPGTYEQYF. CDR3 coding DNA: TGTGCCAGCAGCCCAGGGACCTACGAGCAGTACTTC.

The chain employs TRBV6-2 or TRBV6-3 and TRBJ2-4; D is uncertain. The CDR3 consists of 13 residues. V lost 0 bases to trimming and J lost 5 bases, with 5 bases between them. The germline CDR1 and CDR2 sequences are MNHEY and SVGEGT. CDR3 nucleotides: TGTGCCAGCAGTTACTCCATTGAAAACATTCAGTACTTC. This encodes CASSYSIENIQYF.

This clonotype came up a few times. This chain joins TRBV20-1 and TRBJ2-5; D not certain. Germline V gene lookup returns CDR1 DFQATT and CDR2 SNEGSKA (reference sequence). The V end was cut by 0 bases, the J end by 5 bases, with 4 bases between. The CDR3 sequence is 11 residues long. The CDR3 loop reads CSAREGETQYF. The CDR3 bases are TGCAGTGCTAGAGAGGGGGAGACCCAGTACTTC.